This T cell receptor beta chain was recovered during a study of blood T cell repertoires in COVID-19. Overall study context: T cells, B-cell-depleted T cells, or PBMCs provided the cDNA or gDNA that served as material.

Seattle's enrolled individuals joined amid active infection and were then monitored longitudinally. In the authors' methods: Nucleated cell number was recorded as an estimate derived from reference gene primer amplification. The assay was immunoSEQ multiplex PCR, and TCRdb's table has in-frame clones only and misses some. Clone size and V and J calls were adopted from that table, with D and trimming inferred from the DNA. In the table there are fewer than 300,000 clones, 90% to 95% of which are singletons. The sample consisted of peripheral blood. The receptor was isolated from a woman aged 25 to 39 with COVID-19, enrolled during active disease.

In DNA, the CDR3 is TGTGCCAGCAGTGAGTACCTAGCGACAGAGACCCAGTACTTC. It encodes CASSEYLATETQYF. V and J are TRBV6-1 and TRBJ2-5, with TRBD2 as a possible D gene (6 bases). This CDR3 spans 14 amino acids. Per the germline V gene, CDR1 is MNHNS and CDR2 is SASEGT. V lost 3 bases and J lost 4, with 12 bases in between.